The present entry profiles one T cell receptor beta chain with its context. The antigen this receptor binds is unknown. The data stem from a study of CXCR3-negative and CXCR3-positive naive CD8 T cells (dated by TCRdb to the late 2010s). Looking at the study overall: In total, 120 million to 150 million TRB reads were obtained, which works out to roughly 1.5 +/- 0.3 million reads per library. Naive subsets from 5 or 6 donors and memory cells from 3 donors were included in the TRBV-TRBJ cluster analysis. Diversity and physicochemical repertoire analyses covered around 10 donors pooled from two independent experiments.

Study-wide findings and limitations: Compared with CXCR3-negative naive cells, CXCR3-positive naive cells had TRB CDR3s with higher hydrophobicity (lower Kidera factor 4), lower energy, and higher strength and volume indices. Because surface CD5, which has been linked to self-reactivity in mice, was comparable between naive subsets, TCR interaction strength was also inferred from TRB CDR3 physicochemical properties. Freshly isolated PBMCs were used for most assays because CXCR3 expression partially decreased after cryopreservation. Comparably high repertoire diversity was found in both naive subsets, whereas much lower repertoire diversity was found in memory CD8+ T cells. Naive CXCR3-negative and CXCR3-positive cells from the same donor showed similar TRBV-TRBJ usage, whereas memory cells showed distinct patterns.

The CDR3 sequence holds 19 residues, the cysteine and phenylalanine included. No nucleotide data were recorded. The germline V gene sets CDR1 to WSHSY and CDR2 to SAAADI. TCRdb records NextSeq 550 as the sequencer. The Human TCR Profiling Kit (MiLaboratory) was used to prepare UMI-labeled 5' RACE TRB cDNA libraries. cDNA synthesis used the entire amount of extracted RNA, and PCR amplification then used the entire amount of cDNA produced. Libraries were prepared in parallel with an identical number of PCR cycles. The paper's data handling went like this. About 53,000 +/- 9,400 unique UMI-labeled TRB cDNA molecules per library were extracted with MIGEC and MiXCR, with at least two reads per UMI required. On average, each library contained about 40,000 +/- 10,000 functional in-frame TRB CDR3 nucleotide clonotypes without stop codons. After downsampling to 5000 UMI-labeled TRB molecules per sample, diversity metrics, including normalized Shannon-Wiener and Chao1, were computed in VDJtools. VDJtools was used to calculate clonotype-size-weighted physicochemical properties of the central five CDR3 residues, namely interaction energy, strength, volume and Kidera factor 4. TCRdb reprocessed the reads, reporting each CDR3 protein sequence once and no DNA. Here the V and J calls rest on TCRdb's processing, not on the authors' analysis. For this sample, the table gives 150,000 or so distinct CDR3 sequences. The leading ten clones occupy approximately 0.28% of the sample.

Each CD8+ T cell subset was flow-sorted in triplicate, and 300,000 to 350,000 cells per subset were placed directly into RLT lysis buffer. To keep memory contaminants out, a stringent definition of naive CD8+ T cells was applied: CD45RO-CCR7+CD27+CD95-. Peripheral blood mononuclear cells were isolated from buffy coats by standard density gradient centrifugation. Naive CXCR3-negative and CXCR3-positive CD8+ T cells were flow-sorted on a FACSAria III. Total RNA was extracted from sorted cells with an RNeasy Mini Kit. What was sequenced was naive CXCR3+ CD8+ T cells from blood. Per the publication, the cell subset or site label means: CD45RO-CCR7+CD27+CD95- naive CD8+ T cells expressing CXCR3 (TNR3+). The V and J segments used are TRBV10-2 and TRBJ2-1; the TCRdb D gene call, TRBD2, has no DNA to confirm it. The TCR was taken from a human donor in good health. Some clones in this sample may be carry-over from other donors' samples. Here the CDR3 is given as CASSDGTSGISSSYNEQFF.